A single sample gave rise to the 15 T cell receptor beta chains below, sequenced in a study of regulatory T cells in long-lasting Graves disease. Described time point: persistent/refractory GD, antithyroid drugs over 5 years with positive TRAb. PBMC-extracted RNA yielded the TCR library. To make TCR beta libraries, researchers used iRepertoire HTBI primers and Arm-PCR of CDR3 regions. TCRdb called the multiplex PCR reads again in MiXCR, with one record for every CDR3 protein. The sample lists around 460,000 distinct CDR3 sequences; less than 25% were seen once. The sequenced sample was peripheral blood mononuclear cells (PBMCs), obtained when the disease was refractory, from a patient treated with antithyroid drugs. The receptors shown here come from a female donor with Graves disease.

CDR3 nucleotides: TGTGCCACCAGCAGGGACAGCATAATTAATTCACCCCTCCACTTT. Amino acid sequence: CATSRDSIINSPLHF. V is TRBV15 and J is TRBJ1-6, with D maybe TRBD1 (6 bases). CDR1 and CDR2 (germline): LNHNV, YYDKDF (reference sequence). Trimming left V 3 bases short and J 6 bases short, with 12 bases between. The CDR3 loop spans 15 amino acids.

This chain's CDR3 is CAWARDRGTEAFF. The CDR3 DNA reads TGTGCCTGGGCGAGGGACAGGGGCACTGAAGCTTTCTTT. The V and J genes are TRBV30 and TRBJ1-1, with TRBD1 matching over 10 bases. Germline CDR1 GTSNPN, CDR2 SVGIG (reference sequence). With V trimmed by 5 bases and J by 4 bases, 4 bases remained unmatched. The CDR3 has 13 amino acids.

The sample holds many counts of this clonotype. CDR3 protein: CASSFGVDTEAFF. The CDR3 DNA reads TGTGCCAGCAGCTTCGGGGTTGACACTGAAGCTTTCTTT. This chain connects TRBV7-8 to TRBJ1-1, with no clear D. Trimming took off 3 bases at V and 3 bases at J, with 8 bases between the two ends. There are 13 residues in the CDR3. Germline values: CDR1 SGHVS, CDR2 FQNEAQ.

The chain links TRBV5-5 to TRBJ2-5, with D possibly being TRBD1 (6 bases). The V gene's germline CDR1 is SGHKS and CDR2 YYEKEE (reference sequence). The CDR3 has 13 residues. Trimming cost V 4 bases and J 4 bases, with 11 bases left between them. The CDR3 reads CASSLDSPETQYF. In DNA, the CDR3 is TGTGCCAGCAGCCTGGACAGTCCAGAGACCCAGTACTTC.

This clonotype was counted ten times or more. The genes are TRBV28 and TRBJ2-6; 7 bases are shared with TRBD1. The trim removed 5 bases at V and 2 bases at J, leaving 18 bases unmatched. CDR3 length: 20 residues. Germline CDR1 and CDR2: MDHEN and SYDVKM. CDR3 DNA: TGTGCCAGCAGTCTTAACAGGGGTTATGCCTTACTAACTGGGGCCAACGTCCTGACTTTC. Its translation is CASSLNRGYALLTGANVLTF.

With regard to this clonotype: With a much larger clone just one base away, this may be a read error. The chain joins TRBV6-2 or TRBV6-3 to TRBJ1-5; no reliable D call. This CDR3 spans 15 amino acids. CDR1 and CDR2 from the germline V gene are MNHEY and SVGEGT. This CDR3 reads CTSSYGKGPREPQHF. The DNA for the CDR3 is TGTACCAGCAGTTACGGCAAAGGACCCCGCGAGCCCCAGCATTTT.

This clonotype was detected a few times. V is TRBV20-1 and J is TRBJ2-7, with TRBD2 identical over 10 bases. The CDR3 sequence is 19 residues long. Germline CDR1 is DFQATT and CDR2 is SNEGSKA (reference sequence). The V segment lost 3 bases and the J segment 0 bases; nucleotides outside the gene matches: 17. DNA for the CDR3: TGCAGTGCTAGCCCCCTCGTAGGTAGCGGGGGGTCTAGCTCCTACGAGCAGTACTTC. It is translated as CSASPLVGSGGSSSYEQYF.

The sample holds many counts of this clonotype. The chain combines TRBV2 with TRBJ1-5; D gene unclear. Trimming stripped 7 bases from V and 0 bases from J, with 7 bases between. Per germline, CDR1 SNHLY and CDR2 FYNNEI. The CDR3 has 13 residues. The CDR3 reads CASMWASNQPQHF. As DNA, the CDR3 is TGTGCCAGCATGTGGGCTAGCAATCAGCCCCAGCATTTT.

This clonotype was counted many times. This chain connects TRBV28 to TRBJ1-3; D unresolved. There are 13 residues in the CDR3. Germline CDR1 and CDR2: MDHEN and SYDVKM. V was trimmed by 7 bases and J by 0 bases, leaving 7 bases between them. As DNA, the CDR3 is TGTGCCAGCATCTCCCTCTCTGGAAACACCATATATTTT. Its protein is CASISLSGNTIYF. Using reference TRBV28 and TRBJ1-3 for the parts outside the CDR3, the full variable domain is DVKVTQSSRYLVKRTGEKVFLECVQDMDHENMFWYRQDPGLGLRLIYFSYDVKMKEKGDIPEGYSVSREKKERFSLILESASTNQTSMYLCASISLSGNTIYFGEGSWLTVV.

This clonotype was counted ten times or more. The chain uses TRBV28 and TRBJ1-1; no definite D call. The V end was cut by 7 bases, the J end by 4 bases, with 7 bases between. From germline, CDR1 is MDHEN and CDR2 SYDVKM. This CDR3 has 11 residues. CDR3 nucleotides: TGTGCCAGCACCCTTGTCACTGAAGCTTTCTTT. Its protein product is CASTLVTEAFF.

This clonotype has ten or more counts. V gene TRBV2 combines with J gene TRBJ2-5; no reliable D call. Germline CDR1 reads SNHLY; CDR2 reads FYNNEI. Trimming took 7 bases from V and 6 from J, leaving 9 bases between them. This CDR3 is 11 amino acids long. CDR3 nucleotides: TGTGCCAGCAAAGCGATGAAGACCCAGTACTTC. Its protein product is CASKAMKTQYF.

This clonotype was seen at least ten times. In DNA form, the CDR3 reads TGTGCCAGCAGCTACGACCAGGACAGCTTCTCTGGAAACACCATATATTTT. Its translation: CASSYDQDSFSGNTIYF. The J gene is TRBJ1-3, the V gene TRBV11-1, with TRBD1 as a possible D gene (6 bases). This CDR3 spans 17 amino acids. V was shortened by 4 bases and J by 0 bases, with 16 bases between the two germline ends. The V gene's germline CDR1 is SGHAT and CDR2 FQDESV (reference sequence).

The chain carries TRBV11-3 and TRBJ1-5; TRBD1 aligns across 11 bases. The J segment lost 7 bases and the V segment lost 5 bases, leaving 13 bases of the junction unmatched. Per germline, CDR1 SGHNT and CDR2 YENEEA. This CDR3 contains 17 residues. This CDR3 is CASSPEDRGRSRQPQHF. The CDR3 DNA is TGTGCCAGCAGCCCCGAGGACAGGGGGCGAAGTAGACAGCCCCAGCATTTT.

This chain uses TRBV4-2 with TRBJ2-5, with D perhaps TRBD2 (5 bases). V lost 0 bases to trimming and J lost 3 bases, with 11 bases between them. CDR3 size: 15 residues. Germline-derived CDR1 and CDR2 are LGHNA and YNFKEQ. CDR3 nucleotide sequence: TGTGCCAGCAGCCAAGATCGGCGGGCTGAAGAGACCCAGTACTTC. Protein: CASSQDRRAEETQYF.

This clonotype was counted between two and nine times. CDR3 amino acids: CASSQDGGYNSPLHF. The CDR3 DNA reads TGTGCCAGCAGCCAAGACGGGGGATATAATTCACCCCTCCACTTT. The chain carries TRBV14 and TRBJ1-6, with D possibly matching TRBD1 (5 bases). The germline gives CDR1 SGHDN, CDR2 FVKESK. The CDR3 is 15 amino acids. Deletions cut 0 bases from V and 4 bases from J, with 7 bases between.